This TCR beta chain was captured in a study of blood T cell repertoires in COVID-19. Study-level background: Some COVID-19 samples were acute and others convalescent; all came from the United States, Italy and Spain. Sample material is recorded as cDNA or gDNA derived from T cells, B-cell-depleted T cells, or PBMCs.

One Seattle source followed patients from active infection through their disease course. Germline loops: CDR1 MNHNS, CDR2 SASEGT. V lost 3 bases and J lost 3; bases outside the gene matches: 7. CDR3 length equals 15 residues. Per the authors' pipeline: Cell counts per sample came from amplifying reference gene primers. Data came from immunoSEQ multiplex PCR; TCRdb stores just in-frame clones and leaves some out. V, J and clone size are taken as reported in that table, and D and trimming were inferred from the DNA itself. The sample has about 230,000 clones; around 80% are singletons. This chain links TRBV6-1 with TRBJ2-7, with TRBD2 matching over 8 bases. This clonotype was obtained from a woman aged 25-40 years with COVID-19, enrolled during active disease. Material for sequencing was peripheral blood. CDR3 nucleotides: TGTGCCAGCAGTGACCGGACTAGCTGGGGCTACGAGCAGTACTTC. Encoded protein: CASSDRTSWGYEQYF.